Following are 30 T cell receptor beta chains from one sample sequenced in a study of blood T cell repertoires in COVID-19. Data came from immunoSEQ multiplex PCR; TCRdb stores just in-frame clones and leaves some out. The sample lists approximately 300,000 clones; approximately 91% were seen once. Specimen: PBMCs or T cells enriched from blood (not recorded which). The receptors stem from a man aged 60 to 69 who had recovered from COVID-19.

The chain combines TRBV5-1 with TRBJ1-6; 7 positions agree with TRBD1. Germline CDR1 reads SGHRS; CDR2 reads YFSETQ. The CDR3 covers 16 residues. V was pared by 0 bases and J by 9 bases, with 9 bases of the junction left unmatched. CDR3 sequence (DNA): TGCGCCAGCAGCTTGGGGGTGACAGGGCAAAGTTCACCCCTCCACTTT. Protein sequence: CASSLGVTGQSSPLHF.

The chain uses TRBV27 and TRBJ1-3; no clear D. The ends were cut back, 10 bases at V and 4 bases at J, with 17 bases in the middle. From germline, CDR1 is MNHEY and CDR2 SMNVEV (reference sequence). The CDR3 runs 14 residues. CDR3 sequence: CANHARNRGNTIYF. The CDR3 coding sequence is TGTGCCAACCACGCGCGTAACCGAGGAAACACCATATATTTT.

V and J are TRBV9 and TRBJ2-5, with D possibly matching TRBD2 (6 bases). Germline values: CDR1 SGDLS, CDR2 YYNGEE. The CDR3 extends over 14 amino acids. V gave up 0 bases and J gave up 5 bases, with 11 bases separating them. CDR3 protein: CASSVDLGRETQYF. The CDR3 coding sequence is TGTGCCAGCAGCGTAGATCTAGGGAGGGAGACCCAGTACTTC.

The chain joins TRBV19 to TRBJ2-7, with 8 bases matching TRBD1. The trim removed 1 base at V and 2 bases at J, leaving 4 bases unmatched. Germline V gives CDR1 LNHDA, CDR2 SQIVND (reference sequence). This CDR3 is 15 amino acids long. CDR3 in amino acids: CASSIGHRGTYEQYF. The CDR3, as DNA: TGTGCCAGTAGTATAGGGCACAGGGGGACCTACGAGCAGTACTTC. Filled out from reference TRBV19 and TRBJ2-7, the complete variable domain reads DGGITQSPKYLFRKEGQNVTLSCEQNLNHDAMYWYRQDPGQGLRLIYYSQIVNDFQKGDIAEGYSVSREKKESFPLTVTSAQKNPTAFYLCASSIGHRGTYEQYFGPGTRLTVT.

The chain employs TRBV7-3 and TRBJ2-5; the match to TRBD1 covers 9 bases. This CDR3 is built from 15 residues. The germline V gene has CDR1 SGHTA and CDR2 FQGTGA. The V segment lost 5 bases and the J segment 2 bases; nucleotides outside the gene matches: 6. Written as DNA, the CDR3 is TGTGCCAGCAGCCCGGGACAGGGTCCTCAAGAGACCCAGTACTTC. Translating gives CASSPGQGPQETQYF.

This clone was found a few times. V usage is TRBV19 and J usage is TRBJ1-5, with D unclear. Germline loops: CDR1 LNHDA, CDR2 SQIVND (reference sequence). V shed 5 bases and J shed 7 bases, with 15 bases lying between them. This CDR3 has 14 residues. CDR3 residues: CASSEWREIQPQHF. The DNA for the CDR3 is TGTGCCAGTAGTGAGTGGAGGGAAATCCAGCCCCAGCATTTT.

V is TRBV28 and J is TRBJ2-7, with 11 bases aligning to TRBD1. V gave up 5 bases and J gave up 3 bases; unmatched junction bases: 6. Germline-derived CDR1 and CDR2 are MDHEN and SYDVKM. The length of the CDR3 is 15 residues. CDR3 amino acids: CASSPSGTGGYEQYF. Here the CDR3 DNA reads TGTGCCAGCAGTCCCTCCGGGACAGGGGGCTACGAGCAGTACTTC. Filled out from reference TRBV28 and TRBJ2-7, the complete variable domain reads DVKVTQSSRYLVKRTGEKVFLECVQDMDHENMFWYRQDPGLGLRLIYFSYDVKMKEKGDIPEGYSVSREKKERFSLILESASTNQTSMYLCASSPSGTGGYEQYFGPGTRLTVT.

This CDR3 is CASSSGGTGDYGYTF. CDR3 DNA: TGTGCCAGCAGTTCGGGGGGGACAGGGGACTATGGCTACACCTTC. The chain employs TRBV28 and TRBJ1-2, with 10 bases aligning to TRBD1. The CDR3 is 15 amino acids. CDR1 MDHEN and CDR2 SYDVKM come from the germline V gene. V lost 4 bases, J lost 3 bases, and 5 bases stayed unmatched.

The J gene is TRBJ2-3, the V gene TRBV6-5; the match to TRBD2 covers 9 bases. This CDR3 has 15 amino acids. CDR1 is MNHEY, CDR2 SVGAGI, per germline. The ends lost 2 bases at V and 3 bases at J; junction bases unmatched: 3. This chain's CDR3 is CASSYRLAVTDTQYF. CDR3 bases: TGTGCCAGCAGTTACCGACTAGCGGTAACAGATACGCAGTATTTT.

The rearrangement uses TRBV18 and TRBJ2-7, with TRBD1 identical over 8 bases. Germline assignment: CDR1 KGHSH and CDR2 LQKENI. The CDR3 length is 15 residues. After removal of 1 base from V and 3 bases from J, the junction contained 5 bases not matched to a gene. The DNA of the CDR3 is TGTGCCAGCTCACCACTTAGACAGGGGCTCTACGAGCAGTACTTC. Protein product: CASSPLRQGLYEQYF.

The rearrangement uses TRBV27 and TRBJ2-7; 7 nucleotides align to TRBD1. V lost 4 bases to trimming and J lost 6 bases; unmatched junction nucleotides: 6. The CDR3 runs to 13 residues. The germline V gene has CDR1 MNHEY and CDR2 SMNVEV (reference sequence). CDR3 loop: CASSSNRGGEQYF. The CDR3 DNA follows: TGTGCCAGCAGTTCGAACAGGGGTGGCGAGCAGTACTTC.

This clone appeared once. The rearrangement joins TRBV6-5 to TRBJ2-5; 7 nucleotides agree with TRBD2. Germline V gene sequence: CDR1 MNHEY, CDR2 SVGAGI. The CDR3 is 15 residues long. The ends lost 6 bases at V and 5 bases at J; junction bases unmatched: 12. The CDR3 DNA reads as TGTGCCAGCAGCCCGGCGGCGGGAGCCAGGGAGACCCAGTACTTC. It codes for CASSPAAGARETQYF.

V usage is TRBV5-1 and J usage is TRBJ2-7; D not certain. Per the germline V gene, CDR1 is SGHRS and CDR2 is YFSETQ. V was clipped by 4 bases and J by 0 bases, with 14 bases between them. The CDR3 length is 15 residues. The DNA of the CDR3 is TGCGCCAGCAGCCGAACCTTATCTAGCTCCTACGAGCAGTACTTC. Translation gives CASSRTLSSSYEQYF.

V usage is TRBV14 and J usage is TRBJ2-1; 7 bases line up with TRBD2. V shed 3 bases and J 5 bases; nucleotides not matched to a gene: 7. Germline V gene data show CDR1 as SGHDN and CDR2 as FVKESK. The CDR3 covers 15 residues. CDR3 coding DNA: TGTGCCAGCAGCCACCTAGGACTAGGGGACAATGAGCAGTTCTTC. Its protein is CASSHLGLGDNEQFF.

This chain links TRBV7-6 with TRBJ2-1; TRBD2 matches 12 bases. Germline-derived CDR1 and CDR2 are SGHVS and FNYEAQ. With 1 base clipped from V and 8 bases from J, the junction kept 6 bases outside the gene matches. The CDR3 runs 16 residues. In nucleotides, the CDR3 is TGTGCCAGCAGCTTAGGACTAGCGGGAGTTGTCGATGAGCAGTTCTTC. It specifies CASSLGLAGVVDEQFF.

The chain employs TRBV2 and TRBJ2-2; TRBD1 matches 7 bases. J gave up 4 bases and V 4 bases, and 3 bases lay outside the gene matches. The CDR3 consists of 14 residues. The germline V gene has CDR1 SNHLY and CDR2 FYNNEI. The CDR3 loop reads CASSGQGVTGELFF. The CDR3 DNA reads as TGTGCCAGCAGTGGACAGGGCGTCACCGGGGAGCTGTTTTTT.

This sequence joins TRBV6-4 and TRBJ2-6; tentative D call: TRBD2 (7 bases). In germline, CDR1 is MRHNA, CDR2 SNTAGT. V was cut by 4 bases and J by 0 bases, with 19 bases left in between. The CDR3 sequence is 19 residues long. In DNA, the CDR3 is TGTGCCAGCAGTGCTCATCGGGGGCGGGAGAGCTCTGGGGCCAACGTCCTGACTTTC. Translated, it gives CASSAHRGRESSGANVLTF.

The rearrangement uses TRBV6-2 or TRBV6-3 and TRBJ2-1; 8 bases agree with TRBD1. The length of the CDR3 is 14 residues. CDR1 MNHEY and CDR2 SVGEGT come from the germline V gene. The J segment lost 4 bases and the V segment lost 5 bases, leaving 4 bases of the junction unmatched. In DNA, the CDR3 is TGTGCCAGCAGTCGGGACAGGATTTACAATGAGCAGTTCTTC. Protein product: CASSRDRIYNEQFF.

The rearrangement links TRBV2 to TRBJ2-2; 9 nucleotides match TRBD2. V lost 7 bases and J lost 4; bases outside the gene matches: 7. The CDR3 is 15 amino acids. Germline V CDR1 and CDR2: SNHLY, FYNNEI. The DNA for the CDR3 is TGTGCCAGCACAGAGCTAGCGGGAAGCACCGGGGAGCTGTTTTTT. It encodes CASTELAGSTGELFF. The variable domain in full, with the rest retrieved from reference TRBV2 and TRBJ2-2, is EPEVTQTPSHQVTQMGQEVILRCVPISNHLYFYWYRQILGQKVEFLVSFYNNEISEKSEIFDDQFSVERPDGSNFTLKIRSTKLEDSAMYFCASTELAGSTGELFFGEGSRLTVL.

CDR3 DNA sequence: TGTGCCAGCAGTGAAGCGGCCATAGGGCGAGGGATGCGAAATCAGCCCCAGCATTTT. Translation gives CASSEAAIGRGMRNQPQHF. The genes are TRBV6-1 and TRBJ1-5, with no clear D. Germline-derived CDR1 and CDR2 are MNHNS and SASEGT. This CDR3 region has 19 residues. V lost 0 bases and J lost 4, with 22 bases in between.

This clone occurred a few times. V usage is TRBV7-2 and J usage is TRBJ1-3, with D hard to call. CDR1 is SGHTA, CDR2 FQGNSA, per germline. V gave up 2 bases and J gave up 0 bases, with 5 bases separating them. CDR3 length equals 14 residues. The CDR3 DNA reads as TGTGCCAGCAGCTTACTCGGCTCTGGAAACACCATATATTTT. Its protein product is CASSLLGSGNTIYF.

V and J are TRBV27 and TRBJ2-1; TRBD2 aligns across 9 bases. The CDR3 extends over 15 amino acids. The germline V gene has CDR1 MNHEY and CDR2 SMNVEV (reference sequence). With 4 bases clipped from V and 7 bases from J, the junction kept 8 bases outside the gene matches. The CDR3 DNA reads as TGTGCCAGCAGTTCAAGGCTTAGCGGGAGTAATGAGCAGTTCTTC. Translated, it gives CASSSRLSGSNEQFF.

The rearrangement joins TRBV10-3 to TRBJ1-6; 10 bases match TRBD1. The V segment lost 5 bases and the J segment 6 bases; nucleotides outside the gene matches: 7. CDR1 ENHRY and CDR2 SYGVKD come from the germline V gene. The CDR3 has 16 amino acids. The CDR3 is CAISSGTGVSNSPLHF. The CDR3 region has the DNA TGTGCCATCAGTTCCGGGACAGGGGTGTCTAATTCACCCCTCCACTTT.

The chain recombines TRBV11-1 with TRBJ2-1; a weak D match, TRBD2 (6 bases). Germline CDR1 is SGHAT and CDR2 is FQDESV (reference sequence). The CDR3 consists of 16 residues. Deletions cut 2 bases from V and 4 bases from J, with 15 bases between. CDR3 amino acids: CASSLHGGTLYNEQFF. The CDR3 coding sequence is TGTGCCAGCAGCTTACATGGAGGGACTCTTTACAATGAGCAGTTCTTC.

The chain links TRBV5-1 to TRBJ2-1, with D possibly matching TRBD1 (6 bases). The CDR3 runs 16 residues. Per the germline V gene, CDR1 is SGHRS and CDR2 is YFSETQ. With 0 bases removed from V and 0 bases from J, the gap between germline ends came to 10 bases. Here the CDR3 reads CASSLGGGRSYNEQFF. As DNA, the CDR3 is TGCGCCAGCAGCTTGGGAGGGGGACGCTCCTACAATGAGCAGTTCTTC.

J is TRBJ1-3 and V is TRBV7-9; D unclear. With 3 bases removed from V and 4 bases from J, the gap between germline ends came to 10 bases. The CDR3 is 14 amino acids. Germline lookup yields CDR1 SEHNR and CDR2 FQNEAQ (reference sequence). This CDR3 is CASSLAERGNTIYF. Written as DNA, the CDR3 is TGTGCCAGCAGCTTGGCAGAGAGGGGAAACACCATATATTTT.

This clone was picked up one time. V is TRBV10-3 and J is TRBJ2-1, with 10 bases that match TRBD2. Germline CDR1 reads ENHRY; CDR2 reads SYGVKD. Losses at the gene ends were 6 bases for V and 5 bases for J; bases not matched to a gene: 4. The CDR3 has 14 amino acids. Written as DNA, the CDR3 is TGTGCCATCAGGGGGACTAGCGTGAACAATGAGCAGTTCTTC. This encodes CAIRGTSVNNEQFF.

The chain employs TRBV5-1 and TRBJ2-5; 10 bases align to TRBD2. Per the germline V gene, CDR1 is SGHRS and CDR2 is YFSETQ. V gave up 4 bases and J gave up 5 bases; unmatched junction bases: 11. CDR3 length equals 16 residues. CDR3 amino acids: CASSPEGLAGVETQYF. For the CDR3, the DNA is TGCGCCAGCAGCCCGGAGGGCCTAGCGGGAGTGGAGACCCAGTACTTC.

The chain links TRBV6-5 to TRBJ2-4; TRBD1 is a possible D gene (5 bases). This CDR3 comprises 13 residues. CDR1 MNHEY and CDR2 SVGAGI come from the germline V gene. V was pared by 8 bases and J by 6 bases, with 14 bases between. The CDR3 reads CASYRAGSNIQYF. CDR3 DNA sequence: TGTGCCAGCTACCGGGCAGGGTCAAACATTCAGTACTTC.

The chain is built from TRBV6-1 and TRBJ1-5; D ambiguous. Trimming took 2 bases from V and 0 from J, leaving 14 bases between them. The germline V gene encodes CDR1 MNHNS and CDR2 SASEGT. This CDR3 is 17 amino acids long. In nucleotides, the CDR3 is TGTGCCAGCAGTGAATCGTCATACAGATATAGCAATCAGCCCCAGCATTTT. Protein: CASSESSYRYSNQPQHF.